This T cell receptor beta chain stems from a study of cytomegalovirus exposure and HLA in healthy donors. Study-wide points: CMV serostatus alone was available as immune exposure information. Listed as cytomegalovirus-associated were 150 or so TCR beta chains.

The CDR3 runs 15 residues. The V gene's germline CDR1 is MRHNA and CDR2 SNTAGT. A word on this clone: Its target is unknown. Compared with germline, one end of the junction differs, possibly owing to a read error.

The donors (healthy individuals) were bone marrow donors. PCR amplification relied on 60 Vbeta primers (plus 13 Jbeta primers). Produced via immunoSEQ multiplex PCR; TCRdb's table is partial and in-frame only. The sample lists about 170,000 clones; approximately 78% were seen once. Sequenced: PBMCs. V and J are TRBV6-4 and TRBJ2-1; D might be TRBD2 (6 bases). This sequence was found in a woman between 18 and 29 years old in good health and CMV-seronegative. The CDR3 spells CASGEAGKWINERFF. As DNA, the CDR3 is TGTGCCAGCGGGGAGGCCGGGAAGTGGATAAATGAGCGGTTCTTC.